These 27 T cell receptor beta chains originate from one sample sequenced in a study of T cells in Graves' hyperthyroidism and ophthalmopathy. Amplification yielded TCR beta CDR3 regions, with RNA transcripts as the source. First-round RT-PCR with HTBI primers amplified the TCR CDR3 region. TCRdb re-analysed the multiplex PCR reads in MiXCR, keeping a single row per CDR3 protein. This table has about 540,000 distinct CDR3 sequences, roughly 46% appearing once. The sequenced sample consisted of peripheral blood or thyroid tissue (not recorded which). The receptors shown here come from a woman between 18 and 29 years old with Graves' hyperthyroidism.

The rearrangement uses TRBV20-1 and TRBJ2-7; 7 bases agree with TRBD2. Trimming took 5 bases from V and 7 from J; bases not matched to a gene: 14. The germline V gene encodes CDR1 DFQATT and CDR2 SNEGSKA (reference sequence). The CDR3 spans 14 residues. CDR3 bases: TGCAGTGCTCTGGGAGGGAGAGGGTACAATGAGCAGTACTTC. Protein sequence: CSALGGRGYNEQYF.

This rearrangement joins TRBV10-3 to TRBJ2-7; 9 bases line up with TRBD2. The J call is doubtful: the DNA matches TRBJ2-1 better. Per the germline V gene, CDR1 is ENHRY and CDR2 is SYGVKD. CDR3 length: 18 residues. The CDR3 bases are TGTGCCATCAGTGGGGGAGCGGGAGGATCCAGCTCCTACAATGAGCAGTTCTTC. Protein: CAISGGAGGSSSYNEQFF.

Points on this clonotype: No conserved phenylalanine or tryptophan is present at the end of the CDR3, so a read error is the likely explanation. No DNA is shown, since the ends of the CDR3 on it are uncertain; the CDR3 is the one TCRdb lists. CDR3 in amino acids: CASSLGTVANY. The rearrangement uses TRBV12-3 or TRBV12-4 and TRBJ1-1; the table's D call, TRBD1, was not checked against the DNA. Ends included, the CDR3 has 11 residues.

This clonotype showed up many times. This chain connects TRBV6-1 to TRBJ1-1; unclear D gene. The CDR3 is 11 residues long. Trimming stripped 4 bases from V and 7 bases from J, with 7 bases between. Germline V gene lookup returns CDR1 MNHNS and CDR2 SASEGT. The CDR3 DNA reads as TGTGCCAGCAGTGCAGGTATTGAAGCTTTCTTT. This translates into CASSAGIEAFF.

Regarding this clonotype: A much larger clone differs by one base, so this may be a read error. CDR3 DNA sequence: TGCAGTGCTGGCCCCGGGGCCCGGGGGGAAAAACTGTTTTTT. Translation: CSAGPGARGEKLFF. The gene calls are TRBV20-1 and TRBJ1-4, with a weak D call TRBD1 (5 bases). CDR1 DFQATT and CDR2 SNEGSKA come from the germline V gene (reference sequence). V was cut by 5 bases and J by 8 bases, with 18 bases left in between. The CDR3 has 14 residues.

The sample holds one count of this clonotype. This chain links TRBV29-1 with TRBJ1-2; no clear D. Germline V gene lookup returns CDR1 SQVTM and CDR2 ANQGSEA. CDR3 length: 12 amino acids. Trimming left V 8 bases short and J 6 bases short, with 16 bases between. The CDR3 nucleotides are TGCAGCTCCCGGACCCTATCGAATGGCTACACCTTC. The encoded protein is CSSRTLSNGYTF. The complete variable domain, with remaining parts taken from reference TRBV29-1 and TRBJ1-2, reads SAVISQKPSRDICQRGTSLTIQCQVDSQVTMMFWYRQQPGQSLTLIATANQGSEATYESGFVIDKFPISRPNLTFSTLTVSNMSPEDSSIYLCSSRTLSNGYTFGSGTRLTVV.

This clonotype was detected a few times. The J gene is TRBJ2-7, the V gene TRBV20-1; 10 positions agree with TRBD1. With V trimmed by 4 bases and J by 5 bases, 8 bases remained unmatched. There are 14 residues in the CDR3. Germline V gives CDR1 DFQATT, CDR2 SNEGSKA (reference sequence). DNA for the CDR3: TGCAGTGCTAACCTGGACAGGGGGTCTGACGAGCAGTACTTC. This sequence encodes CSANLDRGSDEQYF.

The V call is TRBV19, the J call TRBJ1-2; 9 nucleotides align to TRBD1. The CDR3 consists of 14 residues. Per the germline V gene, CDR1 is LNHDA and CDR2 is SQIVND (reference sequence). Losses at the gene ends were 4 bases for V and 5 bases for J; bases not matched to a gene: 5. The CDR3 protein is CASSKGTGNYGYTF. CDR3 DNA: TGTGCCAGTAGTAAAGGGACAGGGAATTATGGCTACACCTTC.

The V and J genes are TRBV4-1 and TRBJ2-7; TRBD1 is a possible D gene (6 bases). Germline V lookup: CDR1 MGHRA, CDR2 YSYEKL. CDR3 length: 13 residues. Deletions cut 4 bases from V and 2 bases from J, with 9 bases between. For the CDR3, the DNA is TGCGCCAGCAGCCCCGACAGGACCTACGAGCAGTACTTC. This encodes CASSPDRTYEQYF.

CDR3 in DNA: TGTGCCAGCAGAGAACAGGGAGGATCCTACGAGCAGTACTTC. Its protein is CASREQGGSYEQYF. The chain has TRBV11-2 and TRBJ2-7, with D possibly called TRBD1 or TRBD2 (6 bases each). The germline V gene encodes CDR1 SGHAT and CDR2 FQNNGV. V gave up 6 bases and J gave up 1 base, with 13 bases separating them. The CDR3 length is 14 residues.

CDR3 nucleotides: TGCGCCAGCAGCTTGGCCGTGGGGACTAGCGGGAGGTATGAGCAGTTCTTC. Translating it yields CASSLAVGTSGRYEQFF. This chain uses TRBV5-1 with TRBJ2-7; TRBD2 aligns across 15 bases. The tail of the sequence fits TRBJ2-1 better, so the J call may be wrong. Germline V gene sequence: CDR1 SGHRS, CDR2 YFSETQ. This CDR3 contains 17 residues.

This clonotype was detected only a few times. Written as DNA, the CDR3 is TGTGCCAGTAGTTCCGGGGGACTAAGCTCCTACGAGCAGTACTTC. This codes for CASSSGGLSSYEQYF. J is TRBJ2-7 and V is TRBV7-9; 7 nucleotides match TRBD2. The CDR3 has 15 amino acids. Germline V CDR1 and CDR2: SEHNR, FQNEAQ (reference sequence). With V trimmed by 9 bases and J by 0 bases, 11 bases remained unmatched.

The chain carries TRBV7-9 and TRBJ1-2; TRBD1 matches 9 bases. V shed 5 bases, J shed 3 bases, and the junction held 4 bases outside the gene matches. The CDR3 has 14 residues. Germline V lookup: CDR1 SEHNR, CDR2 FQNEAQ (reference sequence). The CDR3 loop is CASSADRGDYGYTF. DNA of the CDR3: TGTGCCAGCAGCGCAGACAGGGGGGACTATGGCTACACCTTC.

This clonotype was recorded at least ten times. CDR3 sequence reads: CASSYSSWTGEIFHQPQHF. The CDR3 DNA reads TGTGCCAGCAGTTACTCGAGCTGGACAGGGGAAATATTCCATCAGCCCCAGCATTTT. The genes are TRBV6-6 and TRBJ1-5; 9 nucleotides match TRBD1. Germline V gene data show CDR1 as MNHNY and CDR2 as SVGAGI (reference sequence). The CDR3 has 19 residues. V lost 0 bases to trimming and J lost 5 bases; unmatched junction nucleotides: 14.

Only one count was recorded for this clonotype. The gene calls are TRBV29-1 and TRBJ2-7; the D gene could be TRBD1 or TRBD2 (5 bases each). V lost 7 bases and J lost 0, with 10 bases in between. Per the germline V gene, CDR1 is SQVTM and CDR2 is ANQGSEA. This CDR3 spans 12 amino acids. This chain's CDR3 is CSAGPRSYEQYF. CDR3 nucleotides: TGCAGCGCGGGACCCCGCTCCTACGAGCAGTACTTC.

This clonotype came up many times. The chain's CDR3 is CATSDPRGSRETQYF. The DNA for the CDR3 is TGTGCCACCAGTGACCCCCGCGGGAGTCGAGAGACCCAGTACTTC. The chain joins TRBV24-1 to TRBJ2-5; 7 nucleotides agree with TRBD2. This CDR3 is 15 amino acids long. Germline lookup yields CDR1 KGHDR and CDR2 SFDVKD. The V gene end was trimmed by 4 bases and the J gene end by 4 bases; junction bases not matched to a gene: 8.

This clonotype was found many times. The gene calls are TRBV6-6 and TRBJ2-7; D is possibly TRBD2 (5 bases). The V gene lost 6 bases and the J gene lost 2 bases, with 20 bases spanning the gap. Germline V gives CDR1 MNHNY, CDR2 SVGAGI (reference sequence). The CDR3 loop spans 16 amino acids. CDR3 residues: CASSGGEGRGTYEQYF. CDR3 sequence (DNA): TGTGCCAGCAGCGGAGGTGAGGGCCGGGGAACCTACGAGCAGTACTTC.

The chain employs TRBV20-1 and TRBJ1-4; a weak D match, TRBD1 (6 bases). V was shortened by 5 bases and J by 7 bases, with 17 bases between the two germline ends. Germline-derived CDR1 and CDR2 are DFQATT and SNEGSKA (reference sequence). CDR3 length: 14 residues. CDR3 loop: CSAEGGLRGEKLFF. The CDR3 region has the DNA TGCAGTGCTGAGGGGGGCTTAAGAGGTGAAAAACTGTTTTTT.

This clonotype was seen repeatedly, ten times or more. The DNA is left out, because the CDR3 cannot be placed on it with certainty; the CDR3 is given as TCRdb lists it. The chain has TRBV7-6 and TRBJ1-1. The CDR3 is 14 residues long, ends included. CDR1 is SGHVS and CDR2 is FNYEAQ in the germline V gene. The CDR3 sequence is CASSSSAGPIEAFF.

The chain joins TRBV29-1 to TRBJ1-1, with D unresolved. Germline V gene lookup returns CDR1 SQVTM and CDR2 ANQGSEA. CDR3 length: 12 residues. V was clipped by 7 bases and J by 1 base, with 10 bases between them. Written as DNA, the CDR3 is TGCAGCGCCATTGGACCGAACACTGAAGCTTTCTTT. The encoded protein is CSAIGPNTEAFF.

This clonotype was recorded many times. The CDR3 spells CASSQGDYGYTF. CDR3 bases: TGTGCCAGCAGCCAGGGAGACTATGGCTACACCTTC. The rearrangement links TRBV3-1 to TRBJ1-2; no clear D gene. Germline V gene sequence: CDR1 LGHDT, CDR2 YNNKEL (reference sequence). Trimming took 3 bases from V and 3 from J, leaving 5 bases between them. CDR3 size: 12 residues.

This clonotype was detected a few times. The chain couples TRBV3-1 to TRBJ2-5; either TRBD1 or TRBD2 may fit D (6 bases each). From germline, CDR1 is LGHDT and CDR2 YNNKEL (reference sequence). Trimming took 3 bases from V and 1 from J, leaving 12 bases between them. This CDR3 is 15 amino acids long. The CDR3 nucleotides are TGTGCCAGCAGCCAGGGGGCGCGGGGCCAAGAGACCCAGTACTTC. This codes for CASSQGARGQETQYF.

This clonotype appeared many times. The chain joins TRBV24-1 to TRBJ2-2, with D possibly matching TRBD1 (6 bases). V lost 7 bases, J lost 2 bases, and 10 bases lay in between. CDR1 and CDR2 from the germline V gene are KGHDR and SFDVKD. CDR3 length: 14 amino acids. The CDR3 bases are TGTGCCACCAGGGGACATTCTAACACCGGGGAGCTGTTTTTT. It is translated as CATRGHSNTGELFF.

This chain uses TRBV19 with TRBJ1-1; 9 bases agree with TRBD1. Germline V gene lookup returns CDR1 LNHDA and CDR2 SQIVND (reference sequence). The junction had 13 bases not matched to a gene; V was cut back by 3 bases and J by 2 bases. The CDR3 contains 18 residues. For the CDR3, the DNA is TGTGCCAGTAGTATTAGGGGGGGCGGGACAGGGCCTAACACTGAAGCTTTCTTT. Protein product: CASSIRGGGTGPNTEAFF.

This clonotype has ten or more counts. The genes are TRBV3-1 and TRBJ1-1; a possible D gene is TRBD1 (6 bases). Trimming left V 5 bases short and J 1 base short, with 14 bases between. CDR3 length: 15 amino acids. In germline, CDR1 is LGHDT, CDR2 YNNKEL (reference sequence). The CDR3 region has the DNA TGTGCCAGCAGCACAGGGTGGAGGACGAACACTGAAGCTTTCTTT. Its translation: CASSTGWRTNTEAFF.

The chain recombines TRBV7-9 with TRBJ2-4, with 7 bases fitting TRBD1. The CDR3 has 16 residues. Germline-derived CDR1 and CDR2 are SEHNR and FQNEAQ (reference sequence). J lost 1 base, V lost 5 bases, and 8 bases had no gene match. Written as DNA, the CDR3 is TGTGCCAGCAGCCAGGGACAGTTCTTCGCCAAAAACATTCAGTACTTC. Its translation is CASSQGQFFAKNIQYF.

This clonotype was observed once. The chain uses TRBV15 and TRBJ2-6, with D possibly being TRBD1 (5 bases). V gave up 1 base and J gave up 6 bases, with 10 bases separating them. Germline CDR1 reads LNHNV; CDR2 reads YYDKDF (reference sequence). This CDR3 has 15 amino acids. The CDR3 region has the DNA TGTGCCACCAGCAGAGCGAGCAGGGTGGCCAACGTCCTGACTTTC. Translated, it gives CATSRASRVANVLTF.